A single sample gave rise to the 27 T cell receptor beta chains below, sequenced in a study of cytomegalovirus exposure and HLA in healthy donors. Both 60 Vbeta primers and 13 Jbeta primers went into the PCR. Sequencing was performed with immunoSEQ multiplex PCR; in TCRdb, only in-frame clones are kept and a portion is missing. The sample consists of 150,000 or so clones, over 60% of them appearing once. The source material was PBMCs. Every receptor here comes from a man aged 35 to 55 in good health and CMV-seropositive.

This rearrangement joins TRBV1 to TRBJ1-1; whether TRBD1, the table's D call, matches the DNA was not checked. TRBV1 is a pseudogene segment. CDR3 length equals 15 residues. The CDR3 reads CTSSLRDRGHTEAFF. The DNA of the CDR3 is TGCACCAGCAGCCTGAGGGACAGGGGCCATACTGAAGCTTTCTTT.

In its sample, this clone was seen a few times. V and J are TRBV11-3 and TRBJ2-7; no reliable D call. CDR1 SGHNT and CDR2 YENEEA come from the germline V gene. The CDR3 has 13 residues. V was pared by 5 bases and J by 9 bases, with 17 bases between. In DNA form, the CDR3 reads TGTGCCAGCAGCATTCCGACTGGCCCATCGCAGTACTTC. It is translated as CASSIPTGPSQYF.

The chain uses TRBV5-1 and TRBJ2-3; possibly TRBD1 for D (6 bases). Germline loops: CDR1 SGHRS, CDR2 YFSETQ. Trimming took 0 bases from V and 6 from J, leaving 17 bases between them. CDR3 length equals 16 residues. CDR3 sequence reads: CASSLAGTTGRDTQYF. The CDR3 DNA is TGCGCCAGCAGCTTGGCTGGGACAACAGGCCGGGATACGCAGTATTTT.

About this clone: Relative to the germline gene, one junction end is altered; a read error may explain this. The chain couples TRBV5-1 to TRBJ2-6; D perhaps matches TRBD1 (6 bases). CDR3 length equals 16 residues. Germline V CDR1 and CDR2: SGHRS, YFSETQ. CDR3 amino acids: CASSYSRTAGANGLTF. CDR3 DNA: TGCGCCAGCAGCTATAGCCGGACAGCTGGGGCCAACGGCCTGACTTTC.

The CDR3 coding sequence is TGCGCCAGCAGTGAGCAATGGGGCGGTGAGCAGTACTTC. This sequence encodes CASSEQWGGEQYF. This chain joins TRBV10-1 and TRBJ2-7; the D gene is possibly TRBD1 (5 bases). This CDR3 has 13 residues. V lost 2 bases to trimming and J lost 7 bases, with 12 bases between them. The V gene's germline CDR1 is WNHNN and CDR2 SYGVQD (reference sequence).

This chain connects TRBV27 to TRBJ1-4; 9 bases map to TRBD1. Germline V lookup: CDR1 MNHEY, CDR2 SMNVEV (reference sequence). CDR3 size: 15 residues. Trimming cost V 4 bases and J 6 bases; bases outside gene matches: 6. In nucleotides, the CDR3 is TGTGCCAGCAGTTCCTCCGGGACAGGGCATGAAAAACTGTTTTTT. Protein product: CASSSSGTGHEKLFF.

Only a few counts were recorded for this clone. This chain's CDR3 is CASSRQGADEQYF. CDR3 bases: TGTGCCAGCAGTCGACAGGGGGCCGACGAGCAGTACTTC. This rearrangement joins TRBV27 to TRBJ2-7, with 10 bases identical to TRBD1. The germline gives CDR1 MNHEY, CDR2 SMNVEV (reference sequence). The V gene end was trimmed by 5 bases and the J gene end by 5 bases; junction bases not matched to a gene: 3. The CDR3 totals 13 residues.

The V and J genes are TRBV14 and TRBJ1-2, with 7 bases that match TRBD1. The CDR3 runs 15 residues. V lost 4 bases and J lost 4; bases outside the gene matches: 9. The V gene's germline CDR1 is SGHDN and CDR2 FVKESK. The CDR3 bases are TGTGCCAGCAGCCCAGGAATCAGGGGGTTCTATGGCTACACCTTC. This sequence encodes CASSPGIRGFYGYTF.

The chain joins TRBV18 to TRBJ1-4; 8 bases are shared with TRBD1. The V gene end was trimmed by 4 bases and the J gene end by 7 bases; junction bases not matched to a gene: 8. The CDR3 sequence is 15 residues long. The germline CDR1 and CDR2 sequences are KGHSH and LQKENI. The CDR3 region has the DNA TGTGCCAGCTCACGATTGACAGGGGAGTCTGAAAAACTGTTTTTT. Its translation: CASSRLTGESEKLFF.

This clone was seen only once. The gene calls are TRBV5-1 and TRBJ1-2; 7 bases agree with TRBD1. Trimming cost V 4 bases and J 2 bases; bases outside gene matches: 2. This CDR3 is 13 amino acids long. The germline CDR1 and CDR2 sequences are SGHRS and YFSETQ. DNA for the CDR3: TGCGCCAGCAGCGAACAGGGGAACTATGGCTACACCTTC. Translated: CASSEQGNYGYTF.

This chain uses TRBV27 with TRBJ2-7; D uncertain. With 0 bases removed from V and 6 bases from J, the gap between germline ends came to 9 bases. Per germline, CDR1 MNHEY and CDR2 SMNVEV (reference sequence). This CDR3 spans 13 amino acids. The CDR3 protein is CASSLSVLTEQYF. DNA for the CDR3: TGTGCCAGCAGTTTATCCGTCCTAACCGAGCAGTACTTC.

This chain uses TRBV4-2 with TRBJ2-1, with a possible D match to TRBD2 (7 bases). V lost 6 bases and J lost 5, with 17 bases in between. Germline assignment: CDR1 LGHNA and CDR2 YNFKEQ. The CDR3 consists of 15 residues. The CDR3 sequence is CASSPQQRDNNEQFF. The CDR3, as DNA: TGTGCCAGCAGTCCCCAGCAGCGGGACAACAATGAGCAGTTCTTC.

The sample holds a few counts of this clone. This chain uses TRBV25-1 with TRBJ2-4; TRBD2 matches 8 bases. Germline V gives CDR1 MGHDK, CDR2 SYGVNS. The CDR3 length is 14 residues. The J segment lost 6 bases and the V segment lost 5 bases, leaving 6 bases of the junction unmatched. CDR3 in DNA: TGTGCCAGCAGTCCAGCGGGAGATATAAACATTCAGTACTTC. Translated, it gives CASSPAGDINIQYF.

V usage is TRBV6-1 and J usage is TRBJ2-7, with no clear D. This CDR3 has 16 residues. Germline loops: CDR1 MNHNS, CDR2 SASEGT. V lost 4 bases to trimming and J lost 2 bases, with 18 bases between them. CDR3 DNA sequence: TGTGCCAGCAGTGCAGTTATAAGTAGCCGCCCCTACGAGCAGTACTTC. It encodes CASSAVISSRPYEQYF.

The rearrangement joins TRBV6-6 to TRBJ1-2, with D uncertain. In germline, CDR1 is MNHNY, CDR2 SVGAGI (reference sequence). V was clipped by 4 bases and J by 1 base, with 10 bases between them. The CDR3 length is 14 residues. The CDR3, as DNA: TGTGCCAGCAGTTTTGTCGGAGATAACTATGGCTACACCTTC. Translating gives CASSFVGDNYGYTF.

V usage is TRBV6-6 and J usage is TRBJ1-2; TRBD1 matches at 10 bases. There are 14 residues in the CDR3. Losses at the gene ends were 4 bases for V and 3 bases for J; bases not matched to a gene: 2. The V gene's germline CDR1 is MNHNY and CDR2 SVGAGI (reference sequence). The CDR3 loop reads CASSSTGGDYGYTF. The CDR3, as DNA: TGTGCCAGCAGTTCGACAGGGGGCGACTATGGCTACACCTTC.

J is TRBJ2-7 and V is TRBV10-3; TRBD2 agrees at 9 bases. Germline V gene sequence: CDR1 ENHRY, CDR2 SYGVKD. This CDR3 comprises 15 residues. V lost 3 bases, J lost 5 bases, and 8 bases stayed unmatched. The CDR3: CAISDWRGRADEQYF. For the CDR3, the DNA is TGTGCCATCAGTGATTGGCGCGGGAGGGCTGACGAGCAGTACTTC.

This clone has only a few counts. The rearrangement joins TRBV19 to TRBJ1-5, with no clear D. V was cut by 8 bases and J by 7 bases, with 21 bases left in between. CDR3 length: 15 residues. Germline CDR1 and CDR2: LNHDA and SQIVND (reference sequence). The CDR3 nucleotides are TGTGCCAGTTCCCCGGTGGGCGGGTCCGGGCAGCCCCAGCATTTT. Protein product: CASSPVGGSGQPQHF.

This clone is a singleton in its sample. The rearrangement joins TRBV6-5 to TRBJ2-3; TRBD2 agrees at 8 bases. This CDR3 has 15 residues. V lost 0 bases to trimming and J lost 4 bases; unmatched junction nucleotides: 3. Germline CDR1 MNHEY, CDR2 SVGAGI. CDR3 protein: CASSYSGLAADTQYF. In nucleotides, the CDR3 is TGTGCCAGCAGTTACTCAGGACTAGCTGCAGATACGCAGTATTTT.

This clone appeared many times. CDR3 region: CASSQEGGKSTDTQYF. The CDR3, as DNA: TGCGCCAGCAGCCAAGAGGGCGGGAAGAGCACAGATACGCAGTATTTT. V usage is TRBV4-1 and J usage is TRBJ2-3; a possible D gene is TRBD2 (6 bases). CDR1 and CDR2 (germline): MGHRA, YSYEKL. Deletions cut 0 bases from V and 0 bases from J, with 10 bases between. This CDR3 has 16 amino acids.

The V call is TRBV5-4, the J call TRBJ2-7; TRBD2 agrees at 14 bases. The CDR3 totals 16 residues. V lost 0 bases and J lost 4; bases outside the gene matches: 3. Germline CDR1 and CDR2: SGHNT and YYREEE (reference sequence). This CDR3 reads CASSLGGTSGSYEQYF. The CDR3 nucleotides are TGTGCCAGCAGCTTGGGCGGGACTAGCGGGAGTTACGAGCAGTACTTC.

The J gene is TRBJ1-1, the V gene TRBV15; unclear D gene. CDR3 size: 16 residues. Trimming shortened V by 0 bases and J by 2 bases, and 13 bases separated the two germline ends. In germline, CDR1 is LNHNV, CDR2 YYDKDF (reference sequence). CDR3 nucleotide sequence: TGTGCCACCAGCAGAGACCAGAATATAGCTAACACTGAAGCTTTCTTT. It encodes CATSRDQNIANTEAFF. The variable domain in full, with the rest retrieved from reference TRBV15 and TRBJ1-1, is DAMVIQNPRYQVTQFGKPVTLSCSQTLNHNVMYWYQQKSSQAPKLLFHYYDKDFNNEADTPDNFQSRRPNTSFCFLDIRSPGLGDTAMYLCATSRDQNIANTEAFFGQGTRLTVV.

The chain links TRBV5-6 to TRBJ2-1; 7 bases fit TRBD1. The CDR3 has 14 residues. The junction had 9 bases not matched to a gene; V was cut back by 5 bases and J by 7 bases. Germline values: CDR1 SGHDT, CDR2 YYEEEE. CDR3 nucleotides: TGTGCCAGCAGACTGAGGGGGCTTGGGAATGAGCAGTTCTTC. This translates into CASRLRGLGNEQFF. Using reference TRBV5-6 and TRBJ2-1 for the parts outside the CDR3, the full variable domain is DAGVTQSPTHLIKTRGQQVTLRCSPKSGHDTVSWYQQALGQGPQFIFQYYEEEERQRGNFPDRFSGHQFPNYSSELNVNALLLGDSALYLCASRLRGLGNEQFFGPGTRLTVL.

This sequence joins TRBV2 and TRBJ2-7; D not certain. V lost 7 bases to trimming and J lost 0 bases, with 13 bases between them. The CDR3 runs to 14 residues. Germline CDR1 SNHLY, CDR2 FYNNEI. The CDR3: CASTLLWSSYEQYF. For the CDR3, the DNA is TGTGCCAGCACCCTGCTTTGGAGCTCCTACGAGCAGTACTTC. The complete variable domain, with remaining parts taken from reference TRBV2 and TRBJ2-7, reads EPEVTQTPSHQVTQMGQEVILRCVPISNHLYFYWYRQILGQKVEFLVSFYNNEISEKSEIFDDQFSVERPDGSNFTLKIRSTKLEDSAMYFCASTLLWSSYEQYFGPGTRLTVT.

The chain links TRBV7-3 to TRBJ2-1; no clear D. Germline CDR1 SGHTA, CDR2 FQGTGA. Trimming removed 6 bases from V and 6 bases from J, with 12 bases in between. The CDR3 runs to 13 residues. The CDR3 is CASSQSIPNEQFF. As DNA, the CDR3 is TGTGCCAGCAGTCAATCAATCCCCAATGAGCAGTTCTTC.

For this clone: The same CDR3 can be traced to other DNA sequences in this sample. The V gene is TRBV5-1, the J gene TRBJ2-1, with no clear D. This CDR3 is built from 15 residues. Trimming removed 0 bases from V and 2 bases from J, with 9 bases in between. The germline V gene encodes CDR1 SGHRS and CDR2 YFSETQ. This CDR3 reads CASSLGLAAYNEQFF. In nucleotides, the CDR3 is TGCGCCAGCAGCTTGGGACTGGCGGCCTACAATGAGCAGTTCTTC.

This clone was seen just once. V and J are TRBV5-1 and TRBJ2-7; tentative D call: TRBD2 (6 bases). Germline assignment: CDR1 SGHRS and CDR2 YFSETQ. CDR3 length equals 16 residues. Trimming removed 4 bases at V and 2 bases at J, with 19 bases between. The CDR3 DNA is TGCGCCAGCAGCCCAGATCCGGCGGGATCGACCTACGAGCAGTACTTC. It translates to CASSPDPAGSTYEQYF.